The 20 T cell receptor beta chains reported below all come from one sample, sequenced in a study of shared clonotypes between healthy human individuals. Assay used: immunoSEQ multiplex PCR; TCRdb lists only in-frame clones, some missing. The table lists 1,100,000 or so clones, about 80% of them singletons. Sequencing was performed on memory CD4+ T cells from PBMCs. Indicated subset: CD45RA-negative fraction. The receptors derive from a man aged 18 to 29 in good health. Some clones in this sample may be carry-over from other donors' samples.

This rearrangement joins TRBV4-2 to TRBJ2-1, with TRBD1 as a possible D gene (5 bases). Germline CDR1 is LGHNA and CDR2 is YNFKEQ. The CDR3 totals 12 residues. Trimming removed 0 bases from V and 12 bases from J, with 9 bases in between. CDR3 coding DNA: TGTGCCAGCAGCCAAGAGACAGTGGGGCAGTTCTTC. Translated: CASSQETVGQFF.

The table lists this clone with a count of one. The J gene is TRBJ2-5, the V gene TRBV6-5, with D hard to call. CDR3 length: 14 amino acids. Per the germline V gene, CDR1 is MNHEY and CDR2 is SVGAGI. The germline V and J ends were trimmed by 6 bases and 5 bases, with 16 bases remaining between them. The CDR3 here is CASRGILGLETQYF. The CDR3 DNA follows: TGTGCCAGCAGGGGGATTCTGGGTTTGGAGACCCAGTACTTC.

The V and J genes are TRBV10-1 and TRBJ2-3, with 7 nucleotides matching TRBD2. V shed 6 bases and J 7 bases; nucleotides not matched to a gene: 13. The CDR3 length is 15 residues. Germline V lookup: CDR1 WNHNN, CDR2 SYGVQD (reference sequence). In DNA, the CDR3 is TGCGCCAGCAGCGAGGAGGCGGGAGTAACACATACGCAGTATTTT. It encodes CASSEEAGVTHTQYF.

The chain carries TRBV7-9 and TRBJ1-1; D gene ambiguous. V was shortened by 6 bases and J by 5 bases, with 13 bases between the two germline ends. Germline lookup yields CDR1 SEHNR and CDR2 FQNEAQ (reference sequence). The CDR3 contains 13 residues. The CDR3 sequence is CASSQTIDTEAFF. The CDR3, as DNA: TGTGCCAGCAGTCAAACAATAGATACTGAAGCTTTCTTT.

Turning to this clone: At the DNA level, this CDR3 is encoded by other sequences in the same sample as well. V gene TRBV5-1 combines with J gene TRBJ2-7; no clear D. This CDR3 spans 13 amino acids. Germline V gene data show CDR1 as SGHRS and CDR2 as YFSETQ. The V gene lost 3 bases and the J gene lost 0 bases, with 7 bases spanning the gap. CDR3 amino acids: CASSSSGSYEQYF. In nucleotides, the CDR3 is TGCGCCAGCAGCTCGTCGGGCTCCTACGAGCAGTACTTC. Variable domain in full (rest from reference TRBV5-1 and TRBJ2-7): KAGVTQTPRYLIKTRGQQVTLSCSPISGHRSVSWYQQTPGQGLQFLFEYFSETQRNKGNFPGRFSGRQFSNSRSEMNVSTLELGDSALYLCASSSSGSYEQYFGPGTRLTVT.

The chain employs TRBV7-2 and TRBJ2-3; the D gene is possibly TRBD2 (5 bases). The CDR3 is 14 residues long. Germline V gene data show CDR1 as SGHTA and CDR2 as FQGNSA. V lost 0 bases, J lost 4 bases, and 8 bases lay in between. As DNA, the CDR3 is TGTGCCAGCAGCTTAGCGGGAGAAGCAGATACGCAGTATTTT. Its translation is CASSLAGEADTQYF.

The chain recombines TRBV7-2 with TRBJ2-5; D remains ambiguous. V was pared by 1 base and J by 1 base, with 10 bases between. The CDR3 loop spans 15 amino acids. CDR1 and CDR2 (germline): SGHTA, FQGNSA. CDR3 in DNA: TGTGCCAGCAGCTTAGTTCAGGTCAGCCAAGAGACCCAGTACTTC. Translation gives CASSLVQVSQETQYF.

The DNA of the CDR3 is TGTGCCAGCAGCTTAGATGGGACGACAACTAATGAAAAACTGTTTTTT. Protein: CASSLDGTTTNEKLFF. The V gene is TRBV7-9, the J gene TRBJ1-4; tentative D call: TRBD1 (5 bases). The V gene lost 1 base and the J gene lost 0 bases, with 9 bases spanning the gap. Germline assignment: CDR1 SEHNR and CDR2 FQNEAQ (reference sequence). The CDR3 extends over 16 amino acids.

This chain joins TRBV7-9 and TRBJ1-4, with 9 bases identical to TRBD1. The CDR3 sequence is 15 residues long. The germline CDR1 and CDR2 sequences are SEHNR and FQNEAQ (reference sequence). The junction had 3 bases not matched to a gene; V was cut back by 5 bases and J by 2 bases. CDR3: CASSPTGGTNEKLFF. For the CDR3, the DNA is TGTGCCAGCAGCCCGACAGGGGGGACTAATGAAAAACTGTTTTTT.

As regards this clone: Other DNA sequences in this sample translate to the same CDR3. The CDR3 DNA sequence: TGCGCCAGCAGCTTAAGCGGAACGAACACCGGGGAGCTGTTTTTT. Encoded protein: CASSLSGTNTGELFF. V gene TRBV5-1 combines with J gene TRBJ2-2; D may be TRBD2 (5 bases). Germline V gives CDR1 SGHRS, CDR2 YFSETQ. The V end lost 2 bases, the J end lost 0 bases, and 8 bases lay between the germline ends. This CDR3 has 15 residues.

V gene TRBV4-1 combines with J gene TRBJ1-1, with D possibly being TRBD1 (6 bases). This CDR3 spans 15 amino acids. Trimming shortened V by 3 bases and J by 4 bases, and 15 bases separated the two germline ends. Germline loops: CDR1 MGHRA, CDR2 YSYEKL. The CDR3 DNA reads TGCGCCAGCAGCCAGCTTGGGGGGGCTCGCACTGAAGCTTTCTTT. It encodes CASSQLGGARTEAFF.

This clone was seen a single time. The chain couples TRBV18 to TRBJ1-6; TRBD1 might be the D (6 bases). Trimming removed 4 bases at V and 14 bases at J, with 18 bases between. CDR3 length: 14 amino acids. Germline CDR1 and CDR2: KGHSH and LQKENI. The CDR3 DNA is TGTGCCAGCTCACTCGAGACAGGACGATACACCCTCCACTTT. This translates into CASSLETGRYTLHF.

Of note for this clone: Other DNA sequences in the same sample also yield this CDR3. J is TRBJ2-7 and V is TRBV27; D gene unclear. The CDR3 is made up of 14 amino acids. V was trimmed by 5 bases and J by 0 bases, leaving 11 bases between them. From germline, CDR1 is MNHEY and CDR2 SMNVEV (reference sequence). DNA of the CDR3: TGTGCCAGCAGTCCCCGACCAAGCTCCTACGAGCAGTACTTC. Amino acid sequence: CASSPRPSSYEQYF.

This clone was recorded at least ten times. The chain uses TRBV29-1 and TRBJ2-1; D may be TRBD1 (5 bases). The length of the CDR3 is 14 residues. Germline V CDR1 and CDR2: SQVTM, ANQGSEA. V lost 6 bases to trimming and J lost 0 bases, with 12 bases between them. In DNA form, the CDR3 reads TGCAGCGTAACAGGCTCGAGCTCCTACAATGAGCAGTTCTTC. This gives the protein CSVTGSSSYNEQFF.

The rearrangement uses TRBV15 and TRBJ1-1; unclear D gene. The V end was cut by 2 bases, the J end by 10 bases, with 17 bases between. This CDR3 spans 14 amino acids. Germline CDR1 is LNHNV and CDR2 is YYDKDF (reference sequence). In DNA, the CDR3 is TGTGCCACCAGCAGACCAGCCCAGCCCTGGGGAGCTTTCTTT. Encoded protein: CATSRPAQPWGAFF.

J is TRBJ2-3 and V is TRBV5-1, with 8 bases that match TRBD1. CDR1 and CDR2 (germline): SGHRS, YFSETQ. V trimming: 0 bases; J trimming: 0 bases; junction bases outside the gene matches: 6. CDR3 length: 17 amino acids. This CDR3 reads CASSLAQGAYSTDTQYF. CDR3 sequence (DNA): TGCGCCAGCAGCTTGGCCCAGGGGGCATATAGCACAGATACGCAGTATTTT.

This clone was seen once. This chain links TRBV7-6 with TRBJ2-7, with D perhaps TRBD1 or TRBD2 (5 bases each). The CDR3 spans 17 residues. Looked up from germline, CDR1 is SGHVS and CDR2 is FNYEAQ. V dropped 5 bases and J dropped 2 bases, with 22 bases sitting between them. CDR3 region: CASSVLPRGTGAYEQYF. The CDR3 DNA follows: TGTGCCAGCAGCGTACTCCCGAGGGGTACTGGGGCCTACGAGCAGTACTTC. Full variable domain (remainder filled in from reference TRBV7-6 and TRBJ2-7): GAGVSQSPRYKVTKRGQDVALRCDPISGHVSLYWYRQALGQGPEFLTYFNYEAQQDKSGLPNDRFSAERPEGSISTLTIQRTEQRDSAMYRCASSVLPRGTGAYEQYFGPGTRLTVT.

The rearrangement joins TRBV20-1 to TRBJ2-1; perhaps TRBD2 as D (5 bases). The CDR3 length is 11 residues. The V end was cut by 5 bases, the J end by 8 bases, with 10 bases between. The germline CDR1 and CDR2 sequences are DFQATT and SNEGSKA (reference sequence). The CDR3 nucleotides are TGCAGTGCTCCGGGGTGGGATGAGCAGTTCTTC. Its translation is CSAPGWDEQFF.

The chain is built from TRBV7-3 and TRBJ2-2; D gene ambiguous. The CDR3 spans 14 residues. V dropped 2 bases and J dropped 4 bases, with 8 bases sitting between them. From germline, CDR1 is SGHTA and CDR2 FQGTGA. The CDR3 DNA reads TGTGCCAGCAGCTTAGGACCCACCACCGGGGAGCTGTTTTTT. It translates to CASSLGPTTGELFF.

In DNA, the CDR3 is TGTGCCAGCAGCTCAGACAAGTACCAAAATGAAAAACTGTTTTTT. It is translated as CASSSDKYQNEKLFF. The gene calls are TRBV28 and TRBJ1-4; unclear D gene. Trimming took 6 bases from V and 5 from J, leaving 16 bases between them. This CDR3 is 15 amino acids long. Germline assignment: CDR1 MDHEN and CDR2 SYDVKM.